Below are 32 T cell receptor beta chains sequenced from a single sample in a study of sequential checkpoint blockade in melanoma. The treatment: randomized to nivolumab then ipilimumab (arm A) or the reverse (arm B). Method: immunoSEQ multiplex PCR; TCRdb's copy keeps in-frame clones and lacks some. This table holds 37,000 or so clones, under 35% found once. Material: tumor tissue (inferred from file names), obtained from a patient given nivolumab and ipilimumab in sequence. Receptor source: a human donor with melanoma.

This clone was counted only a few times. An ambiguous or unread base is present, and the residue it codes for is denoted X. The chain combines TRBV18 with TRBJ1-5; TRBD1 matches 7 bases. With V trimmed by 3 bases and J by 5 bases, 1 base remained unmatched. CDR1 is KGHSH and CDR2 is LQKENI in the germline V gene. This CDR3 comprises 13 residues. CDR3 sequence (DNA): TGTGCCAGCTCACCSGACAGGGATCAGCCCCAGCATTTT. Translated, it gives CASSXDRDQPQHF. The entire CDR3 protein reads CASSPDRDQPQHF.

A few counts support this clone. The chain is built from TRBV11-3 and TRBJ1-6; D gene unclear. The germline V gene encodes CDR1 SGHNT and CDR2 YENEEA. V shed 0 bases and J shed 1 base, with 10 bases lying between them. The CDR3 is 17 residues long. CDR3 coding DNA: TGTGCCAGCAGCTTAGAATGGGGAGGTTCCTATAATTCACCCCTCCACTTT. Its protein is CASSLEWGGSYNSPLHF.

This clone was picked up a small number of times. The chain joins TRBV11-3 to TRBJ1-4; no reliable D call. The CDR3 is 18 residues long. V was clipped by 0 bases and J by 7 bases, with 21 bases between them. In germline, CDR1 is SGHNT, CDR2 YENEEA. CDR3 protein: CASSLDTLSEVGGEKLFF. The CDR3, as DNA: TGTGCCAGCAGCTTAGATACCCTGTCGGAGGTCGGTGGTGAAAAACTGTTTTTT.

This clone was seen a few times. This rearrangement joins TRBV14 to TRBJ1-1, with TRBD1 matching over 12 bases. The germline gives CDR1 SGHDN, CDR2 FVKESK. CDR3 length: 13 residues. V lost 4 bases, J lost 8 bases, and 2 bases stayed unmatched. CDR3 nucleotide sequence: TGTGCCAGCAGCCCGGGGACAGGGGGCGAAGCTTTCTTT. Amino acids: CASSPGTGGEAFF.

This clone was counted only a few times. The genes are TRBV19 and TRBJ2-1; 13 bases are a match to TRBD2. CDR1 is LNHDA and CDR2 is SQIVND in the germline V gene (reference sequence). V was pared by 5 bases and J by 4 bases, with 8 bases of the junction left unmatched. The CDR3 extends over 17 amino acids. CDR3 DNA: TGTGCCAGTAGTCCTCGGACTAGCGGGAGCCAATACAATGAGCAGTTCTTC. The encoded protein is CASSPRTSGSQYNEQFF.

The J gene is TRBJ2-2, the V gene TRBV6-8; D unresolved. Germline values: CDR1 MNHGY, CDR2 SAAAGT. V was clipped by 4 bases and J by 4 bases, with 10 bases between them. This CDR3 is built from 14 residues. The CDR3 DNA follows: TGTGCCAGCAGTTTCAAGGTCTTCACCGGGGAGCTGTTTTTT. This encodes CASSFKVFTGELFF.

V gene TRBV25-1 combines with J gene TRBJ2-1; 13 positions agree with TRBD2. V was clipped by 3 bases and J by 9 bases; unmatched bases: 8. The CDR3 loop spans 16 amino acids. Germline CDR1 MGHDK, CDR2 SYGVNS. Here the CDR3 reads CASSESKLAGGGEQFF. The CDR3 nucleotides are TGTGCCAGCAGTGAGTCCAAACTAGCGGGAGGGGGTGAGCAGTTCTTC.

The chain joins TRBV30 to TRBJ1-3, with a possible D match to TRBD1 (5 bases). Germline CDR1 and CDR2: GTSNPN and SVGIG (reference sequence). The V gene lost 5 bases and the J gene lost 0 bases, with 14 bases spanning the gap. The CDR3 contains 15 residues. CDR3: CAWCRGESSGNTIYF. CDR3 sequence (DNA): TGTGCCTGGTGCCGAGGGGAGAGCTCTGGAAACACCATATATTTT.

Judged by abundance, this clone is medium-sized (0.01 to 0.1%). The J gene is TRBJ2-2, the V gene TRBV28; 7 bases match TRBD1. The CDR3 contains 15 residues. Germline assignment: CDR1 MDHEN and CDR2 SYDVKM. V lost 6 bases to trimming and J lost 5 bases; unmatched junction nucleotides: 9. CDR3 sequence reads: CASSPQGKRTGELFF. The CDR3 region has the DNA TGTGCCAGCAGCCCACAGGGGAAGAGGACCGGGGAGCTGTTTTTT.

A single count supports this clone. The CDR3 reads CASSGQVTTGELFF. For the CDR3, the DNA is TGCGCCAGCAGTGGCCAGGTTACCACCGGGGAGCTGTTTTTT. The V call is TRBV10-2, the J call TRBJ2-2; D unclear. CDR3 length equals 14 residues. Per the germline V gene, CDR1 is WSHSY and CDR2 is SAAADI. V was trimmed by 4 bases and J by 4 bases, leaving 10 bases between them.

This clone occurred a few times. The gene calls are TRBV7-6 and TRBJ2-3; 11 nucleotides match TRBD2. The CDR3 extends over 15 amino acids. The V and J ends lost 5 bases and 1 base, in that order; junction bases with no gene match: 2. Germline CDR1 SGHVS, CDR2 FNYEAQ. The CDR3 coding sequence is TGTGCCAGCAGCCCGACTAGCGGGGGCACAGATACGCAGTATTTT. Translated, it gives CASSPTSGGTDTQYF.

This clone was picked up a small number of times. V gene TRBV28 combines with J gene TRBJ1-1; D ambiguous. The CDR3 runs to 13 residues. V lost 6 bases, J lost 1 base, and 9 bases lay in between. CDR1 is MDHEN, CDR2 SYDVKM, per germline. As DNA, the CDR3 is TGTGCCAGCAGCCAGAGACAGAACACTGAAGCTTTCTTT. Amino acids: CASSQRQNTEAFF.

The chain couples TRBV6-8 to TRBJ2-7; no clear D. V shed 2 bases and J shed 1 base, with 12 bases lying between them. CDR3 length: 15 amino acids. Germline values: CDR1 MNHGY, CDR2 SAAAGT. The CDR3 here is CASSYTSSRSYEQYF. DNA for the CDR3: TGTGCCAGCAGTTACACCAGTTCGAGATCCTACGAGCAGTACTTC.

This chain connects TRBV19 to TRBJ1-3; tentative D call: TRBD1 (6 bases). Germline V lookup: CDR1 LNHDA, CDR2 SQIVND (reference sequence). V was pared by 5 bases and J by 0 bases, with 20 bases between. This CDR3 is built from 18 residues. As DNA, the CDR3 is TGTGCCAGTAGTTTCCCGAACTCCGGGGGCCTCTCTGGAAACACCATATATTTT. Translating gives CASSFPNSGGLSGNTIYF.

The table lists this clone with a few counts. This chain links TRBV28 with TRBJ1-6, with D possibly TRBD1 on 5 matching bases. CDR3 length: 15 residues. Germline CDR1 MDHEN, CDR2 SYDVKM. With 3 bases removed from V and 7 bases from J, the gap between germline ends came to 13 bases. The CDR3 DNA is TGTGCCAGCAGTTTGGTAAGGACATTAAATTCACCCCTCCACTTT. Encoded protein: CASSLVRTLNSPLHF.

This clone was observed a few times. The chain combines TRBV9 with TRBJ2-7, with TRBD1 identical over 9 bases. Trimming removed 0 bases from V and 3 bases from J; junction bases left unmatched: 4. The CDR3 spans 15 residues. Per the germline V gene, CDR1 is SGDLS and CDR2 is YYNGEE. CDR3 DNA: TGTGCCAGCAGCGTAGGGACAGGGGCACACTACGAGCAGTACTTC. Translating it yields CASSVGTGAHYEQYF.

The chain has TRBV5-1 and TRBJ1-1; 7 bases are a match to TRBD1. The CDR3 is 14 amino acids. V was clipped by 8 bases and J by 0 bases; unmatched bases: 7. CDR1 and CDR2 from the germline V gene are SGHRS and YFSETQ. The CDR3 is CASNQGGLNTEAFF. Written as DNA, the CDR3 is TGCGCCAGTAATCAGGGGGGCTTGAACACTGAAGCTTTCTTT.

V usage is TRBV5-1 and J usage is TRBJ2-7, with TRBD1 matching over 12 bases. Trimming cost V 3 bases and J 1 base; bases outside gene matches: 14. The CDR3 spans 19 residues. Per germline, CDR1 SGHRS and CDR2 YFSETQ. CDR3 sequence (DNA): TGCGCCAGCAGCTCCATACCGACCGGGACAGGGGGCGGTTCCTACGAGCAGTACTTC. Protein sequence: CASSSIPTGTGGGSYEQYF.

This chain links TRBV14 with TRBJ1-1, with a tentative D call TRBD1 (6 bases). Germline loops: CDR1 SGHDN, CDR2 FVKESK. The CDR3 loop spans 12 amino acids. V was clipped by 8 bases and J by 8 bases, with 15 bases between them. CDR3 nucleotides: TGTGCCAGCGGGGGGACATGGGTAGAAGCTTTCTTT. Encoded protein: CASGGTWVEAFF.

V gene TRBV5-1 combines with J gene TRBJ1-2; 9 positions match TRBD1. V was clipped by 0 bases and J by 4 bases; unmatched bases: 7. This CDR3 comprises 16 residues. CDR1 is SGHRS and CDR2 is YFSETQ in the germline V gene. The CDR3 nucleotides are TGCGCCAGCAGCTTGGTTCGGGGACAGGGAGGCTATGGCTACACCTTC. This encodes CASSLVRGQGGYGYTF.

The chain links TRBV5-1 to TRBJ1-1; 7 bases are shared with TRBD1. This CDR3 has 15 residues. The V gene end was trimmed by 4 bases and the J gene end by 5 bases; junction bases not matched to a gene: 11. Looked up from germline, CDR1 is SGHRS and CDR2 is YFSETQ. For the CDR3, the DNA is TGCGCCAGCAGCCCCCTGACAGGGCAATCAACTGAAGCTTTCTTT. Translated, it gives CASSPLTGQSTEAFF. Full variable domain (rest looked up from reference TRBV5-1 and TRBJ1-1): KAGVTQTPRYLIKTRGQQVTLSCSPISGHRSVSWYQQTPGQGLQFLFEYFSETQRNKGNFPGRFSGRQFSNSRSEMNVSTLELGDSALYLCASSPLTGQSTEAFFGQGTRLTVV.

The genes are TRBV30 and TRBJ2-1; the D gene is possibly TRBD2 (6 bases). The CDR3 totals 13 residues. V dropped 6 bases and J dropped 4 bases, with 13 bases sitting between them. In germline, CDR1 is GTSNPN, CDR2 SVGIG (reference sequence). The CDR3 region is CACGIAAYNEQFF. CDR3 bases: TGTGCCTGCGGGATAGCGGCATACAATGAGCAGTTCTTC.

The chain combines TRBV5-1 with TRBJ2-5; weak D call: TRBD2 (6 bases). Germline V CDR1 and CDR2: SGHRS, YFSETQ. V gave up 0 bases and J gave up 2 bases, with 8 bases separating them. The CDR3 is 14 residues long. CDR3 amino acids: CASSLVGGQETQYF. CDR3 in DNA: TGCGCCAGCAGCTTGGTCGGGGGACAAGAGACCCAGTACTTC.

The chain uses TRBV16 and TRBJ2-7, with D tentatively TRBD1 (6 bases). V was cut by 5 bases and J by 0 bases, with 20 bases left in between. The germline CDR1 and CDR2 sequences are KGHSY and FQNENV. The CDR3 runs 17 residues. CDR3 coding DNA: TGTGCCAGCAGCGTCCCCAAACTCGGACAGAGCTCCTACGAGCAGTACTTC. It yields the protein CASSVPKLGQSSYEQYF.

This clone was detected a few times. The rearrangement links TRBV2 to TRBJ2-3; TRBD2 aligns across 11 bases. The CDR3 has 14 amino acids. CDR1 is SNHLY and CDR2 is FYNNEI in the germline V gene. V lost 10 bases and J lost 6; bases outside the gene matches: 9. The CDR3 spells CATETSGGWDTQYF. The CDR3 nucleotides are TGTGCCACCGAAACTAGCGGGGGCTGGGATACGCAGTATTTT.

The chain joins TRBV29-1 to TRBJ1-1; TRBD1 aligns across 8 bases. Germline-derived CDR1 and CDR2 are SQVTM and ANQGSEA. The CDR3 is made up of 15 amino acids. The V segment lost 7 bases and the J segment 7 bases; nucleotides outside the gene matches: 17. The CDR3 here is CSAGGWTGNSDEAFF. CDR3 coding DNA: TGCAGCGCAGGGGGTTGGACAGGGAATAGTGATGAAGCTTTCTTT.

Turning to this clone: Other DNA variants within this sample encode the same CDR3. The V and J genes are TRBV5-1 and TRBJ2-2; TRBD1 agrees at 9 bases. Germline lookup yields CDR1 SGHRS and CDR2 YFSETQ. This CDR3 has 16 residues. With 1 base clipped from V and 1 base from J, the junction kept 2 bases outside the gene matches. The CDR3 DNA is TGCGCCAGCAGCTTGAGGGGACAGGGGAACACCGGGGAGCTGTTTTTT. Encoded protein: CASSLRGQGNTGELFF.

The chain carries TRBV6-8 and TRBJ1-3; D perhaps matches TRBD1 (6 bases). V shed 5 bases and J shed 3 bases, with 14 bases lying between them. The length of the CDR3 is 15 residues. The germline V gene encodes CDR1 MNHGY and CDR2 SAAAGT. Written as DNA, the CDR3 is TGTGCCAGCAGTGCTTTGGGGGGGCTTGGAAACACCATATATTTT. It yields the protein CASSALGGLGNTIYF.

This chain links TRBV19 with TRBJ1-1; no clear D. The CDR3 has 14 residues. V was trimmed by 1 base and J by 1 base, leaving 7 bases between them. Germline CDR1 reads LNHDA; CDR2 reads SQIVND (reference sequence). The CDR3 sequence is CASSIGAWNTEAFF. CDR3 bases: TGTGCCAGTAGTATAGGTGCTTGGAACACTGAAGCTTTCTTT.

The J gene is TRBJ1-1, the V gene TRBV18, with D perhaps matching TRBD1 (6 bases). V was clipped by 2 bases and J by 1 base, with 11 bases between them. This CDR3 spans 15 amino acids. CDR1 is KGHSH, CDR2 LQKENI, per germline. Here the CDR3 reads CASSPRTVENTEAFF. CDR3 in DNA: TGTGCCAGCTCACCAAGGACAGTGGAGAACACTGAAGCTTTCTTT.

At least ten counts were recorded for this clone. The V gene is TRBV7-5, the J gene TRBJ1-1; the table's TRBD1 call for D was not verified on the DNA. TRBV7-5 is recorded as a pseudogene. CDR3 length: 14 amino acids. In DNA, the CDR3 is TGTGCCAGCAGCTATGGACAGGGAATCACTGAAGCTTTCTTT. Translated: CASSYGQGITEAFF.

This chain links TRBV11-3 with TRBJ1-1, with D perhaps matching TRBD1 (5 bases). The ends were cut back, 5 bases at V and 0 bases at J, with 16 bases in the middle. This CDR3 region has 16 residues. The germline V gene has CDR1 SGHNT and CDR2 YENEEA. CDR3 DNA: TGTGCCAGCAGCCGGGGGGAAGGGCGCATGAACACTGAAGCTTTCTTT. This codes for CASSRGEGRMNTEAFF.